This is a list of T cell receptor beta chains from one sample in a study of metastatic and nonmetastatic thyroid tumors. TCRdb reprocessed the PCR reads via MiXCR. The sample holds roughly 3,900 clones, about a third seen once. The sequenced sample consisted of tumor tissue. These receptors all stem from a female donor with papillary thyroid cancer or a benign thyroid nodule (not recorded which). Some clones in this sample may be carry-over from other donors' samples. Both conserved end residues are part of each CDR3. The order of the fields is clone size, J gene, D gene, V gene, CDR3 protein, CDR3 DNA. A D gene is named only where the DNA matches it firmly. Clone size is stated in some rows and not others, as once, few, many or a class when expanded.

>once|TRBJ1-5|.|TRBV11-2
CASSQAGGGQPQHF
TGTGCCAGCAGCCAGGCTGGGGGAGGGCAGCCCCAGCATTTT
>.|TRBJ2-7|.|TRBV4-1
CASSQDLEQYF
TGCGCCAGCAGCCAAGATCTCGAGCAGTACTTC
>.|TRBJ2-7|.|TRBV11-3
CASSYSYEQYF
TGTGCCAGCAGCTACTCCTACGAGCAGTACTTC
>few|TRBJ2-5|.|TRBV28
CASSGRIRDPETQYF
TGTGCCAGCAGTGGGCGTATTAGGGATCCGGAGACCCAGTACTTC
>.|TRBJ1-5|.|TRBV5-1
CASSPGVGINQPQHF
TGCGCCAGCAGCCCCGGAGTGGGAATCAATCAGCCCCAGCATTTT
>few|TRBJ1-1|.|TRBV6-6
CASSYQLNTEAFF
TGTGCCAGCAGTTACCAGCTGAACACTGAAGCTTTCTTT
>.|TRBJ2-1|TRBD2|TRBV19
CASSGVAGASEQFF
TGTGCCAGTAGTGGGGTAGCGGGAGCCAGTGAGCAGTTCTTC
>.|TRBJ1-5|.|TRBV6-1
CASTPDRYQPQHF
TGTGCCAGCACACCGGACCGCTATCAGCCCCAGCATTTT
>.|TRBJ1-6|TRBD1|TRBV6-1
CASTRGQENSPLHF
TGTGCCAGCACCCGAGGACAGGAGAATTCACCCCTCCACTTT
>.|TRBJ2-2|TRBD2|TRBV28
CASSSWGLAGGPGELFF
TGTGCCAGCAGTTCCTGGGGACTAGCGGGAGGGCCCGGGGAGCTGTTTTTT
>few|TRBJ1-5|TRBD1|TRBV19
CASSIWTGDQPQHF
TGTGCCAGTAGTATATGGACAGGGGATCAGCCCCAGCATTTT
>.|TRBJ1-1|.|TRBV28
CASSLLKSEAFF
TGTGCCAGCAGTTTATTAAAAAGTGAAGCTTTCTTT
>.|TRBJ1-6|.|TRBV6-1
CASYLEVLHF
TGTGCCAGCTACTTAGAAGTCCTCCACTTT
>.|TRBJ2-7|TRBD2|TRBV11-2
CASSSLSGRRSYEQYF
TGTGCCAGCAGCTCCCTGAGCGGGAGGAGGTCCTACGAGCAGTACTTC
>.|TRBJ1-6|.|TRBV11-2
CASSFALYNSPLHF
TGTGCCAGCAGCTTTGCGCTCTATAATTCACCCCTCCACTTT
>.|TRBJ2-2|TRBD1|TRBV6-1
CASSSGTGLTGELFF
TGTGCCAGCAGTTCCGGGACAGGGTTGACCGGGGAGCTGTTTTTT
>few|TRBJ2-7|TRBD2|TRBV28
CASSPPLGSGRIYEQYF
TGTGCCAGCAGTCCCCCTTTAGGTAGCGGGAGGATTTACGAGCAGTACTTC
>.|TRBJ2-3|.|TRBV5-1
CASSLEVRDTQYF
TGCGCCAGCAGCTTGGAGGTCCGGGATACGCAGTATTTT
>.|TRBJ1-1|.|TRBV11-2
CASSFGVNPSEAFF
TGTGCCAGCAGCTTTGGGGTAAATCCCTCTGAAGCTTTCTTT
>.|TRBJ2-5|TRBD2|TRBV6-1
CASSLGTSGGEGTQYF
TGTGCCAGCAGCCTAGGGACTAGCGGGGGGGAGGGGACCCAGTACTTC
>.|TRBJ2-2|TRBD1|TRBV11-2
CASSLGTGGTGELFF
TGTGCCAGCAGCCTGGGGACAGGGGGGACCGGGGAGCTGTTTTTT
>few|TRBJ1-6|.|TRBV6-5
CASSYSVTGSNSPLHF
TGTGCCAGCAGTTACTCGGTGACGGGTTCTAATTCACCCCTCCACTTT
>few|TRBJ1-6|TRBD1|TRBV27
CASSYDRVNSPLHF
TGTGCCAGCAGTTACGACAGGGTTAATTCACCCCTCCACTTT
>.|TRBJ2-5|TRBD2|TRBV5-4
CASSLGGREETQYF
TGTGCCAGCAGCTTGGGCGGGAGGGAAGAGACCCAGTACTTC
>few|TRBJ1-6|.|TRBV28
CASSFPAAGRTQNSPLHF
TGTGCCAGCAGTTTCCCCGCTGCGGGAAGGACCCAAAATTCACCCCTCCACTTT
>few|TRBJ2-1|TRBD2|TRBV28
CASSLPLAGVRGEQFF
TGTGCCAGCAGTTTGCCTTTAGCGGGAGTGAGGGGTGAGCAGTTCTTC
>.|TRBJ2-2|TRBD1|TRBV7-8
CASRWDRITGDLFF
TGTGCCAGCAGGTGGGACAGGATCACCGGGGATCTGTTTTTT
>few|TRBJ2-7|.|TRBV28
CAVDNQFRNEQYF
TGTGCCGTGGATAACCAATTTAGGAACGAGCAGTACTTC
>.|TRBJ2-2|TRBD2|TRBV20-1
CSASGGTNTGELFF
TGCAGTGCAAGCGGGGGGACGAACACCGGGGAGCTGTTTTTT
>.|TRBJ2-3|.|TRBV28
CASPPGRGADTQYF
TGTGCCAGCCCCCCTGGCAGGGGCGCAGATACGCAGTATTTT
>.|TRBJ1-5|.|TRBV28
CASSLGRSHQPQHF
TGTGCCAGCAGTCTGGGACGCAGTCATCAGCCCCAGCATTTT
>hyperexpanded|TRBJ2-7|TRBD1|TRBV28
CASSSLAPTGTGGNEQYF
TGTGCCAGCAGTTCCCTTGCCCCCACCGGGACAGGGGGAAACGAGCAGTACTTC
>.|TRBJ2-1|.|TRBV12-5
CASGFSTYNEQFF
TGTGCTAGTGGTTTCTCAACCTACAATGAGCAGTTCTTC
>.|TRBJ1-1|.|TRBV7-2
CASSLYENTEAFF
TGTGCCAGCAGCTTATACGAGAACACTGAAGCTTTCTTT
>.|TRBJ2-7|.|TRBV5-1
CASSRDPSSYEQYF
TGCGCCAGCAGCCGGGACCCGAGCTCCTACGAGCAGTACTTC
>few|TRBJ1-5|.|TRBV28
CASSRMTKNQPQHF
TGTGCCAGCAGTCGGATGACGAAAAATCAGCCCCAGCATTTT
>many|TRBJ1-1|.|TRBV2
CASSVSVFTEAFF
TGTGCCAGCAGTGTAAGTGTTTTCACTGAAGCTTTCTTT
>few|TRBJ1-2|TRBD1|TRBV6-5
CASSYTGGSGYTF
TGTGCCAGCAGTTACACAGGGGGCTCTGGCTACACCTTC
>.|TRBJ2-2|.|TRBV6-1
CASRERGSNTGELFF
TGTGCCAGCAGAGAACGGGGCTCGAACACCGGGGAGCTGTTTTTT
>few|TRBJ2-3|.|TRBV6-1
CASSHQQQDLTDTQYF
TGTGCCAGCAGCCACCAACAACAAGATCTCACAGATACGCAGTATTTT
>.|TRBJ2-3|.|TRBV5-1
CASSLVSSTDTQYF
TGCGCCAGCAGCTTGGTTTCTAGCACAGATACGCAGTATTTT
>.|TRBJ2-2|.|TRBV6-5
CASSYGQPNTGELFF
TGTGCCAGCAGTTACGGGCAACCAAACACCGGGGAGCTGTTTTTT
>few|TRBJ2-2|TRBD2|TRBV6-1
CASSDGAGGPTGELFF
TGTGCCAGCAGTGACGGGGCGGGAGGACCCACCGGGGAGCTGTTTTTT
>.|TRBJ2-5|.|TRBV4-1
CASSFLIRETQYF
TGCGCCAGCAGCTTTCTCATCCGAGAGACCCAGTACTTC
>few|TRBJ2-1|.|TRBV6-2/TRBV6-3
CASSYRIHVNEQFF
TGTGCCAGCAGTTATAGGATACACGTCAATGAGCAGTTCTTC